This record looks at one TCR beta chain sequence and its context. No antigen is known for it. No base-level quality is on record; no much larger clone is a single base apart. These data are taken from a study of blood T cell repertoires in COVID-19 (dated by TCRdb to 2019 to 2021). In terms of the full investigation: The collaborator samples originated in the United States, Italy and Spain and spanned the acute and convalescent phases of COVID-19. The prospective study material was composed of cDNA or gDNA derived from T cells, B-cell-depleted T cells, or PBMCs. Subjects who had been exposed to COVID-19, were actively infected with it, or had recovered from it provided the deeply sampled blood TCRbeta repertoires that made up the dataset. A freely available public database, intended as a resource for researchers studying the immune response to SARS-CoV-2, is where the repertoires were released. The samples were drawn from two sources: the first 160 participants of the ongoing ImmuneRACE study, and 1,200 or so subjects contributed by 6 global collaborators. Sample metadata almost always included a de-identified subject ID, COVID-19 status, age in years and sex. HLA class I and class II types, where available, came from metadata supplied by the sample provider rather than from assay-based typing.

The germline V gene (reference sequence) gives CDR1 as SEHNR and CDR2 as FQNEAQ. Between the V and J ends, shortened by 3 bases and 5 bases respectively, the junction contains 11 bases. There are 13 amino acids in the CDR3, from cysteine to phenylalanine inclusive. CDR3 DNA only is kept here, 39 bases in frame from base 1. The immunoSEQ Assay, a bias-controlled multiplex PCR, was used to amplify TCRbeta CDR3 regions from genomic DNA. The published analysis was carried out like this. The number of nucleated cells in each sample was estimated from the amplification of reference gene primers within the assay. To quantify the absolute abundance of each unique TCRbeta CDR3 rearrangement, sequence reads were collapsed and filtered. For each sample, productive Simpson clonality was calculated as the square root of Simpson's diversity index across productive rearrangements. The source is immuneACCESS, and TCRdb retained only in-frame sequences with V and J called. Part of the clones is not carried over; for the studies checked, unresolved V genes explain less than half of this, and the remainder is unexplained. The DNA gave D and trimming, while V, J and clone size come from that table. A total of more than 200,000 clones appear in this sample, roughly 88% of them only once. The ten largest clones capture 1.4% of the sample.

General study outcomes and caveats: The amount of clinical and demographic metadata varied by source and participant and was provided uncurated.

Another Seattle source contributed samples from volunteer blood donors who had recovered from COVID-19. Collaborating institutions collected whole blood in K2EDTA tubes following their own protocols. Collaborator samples were shipped for TCRbeta analysis as frozen whole blood, isolated PBMCs, or DNA extracted from either sample type. The sample taken for sequencing was peripheral blood. This clonotype was obtained from a woman aged 40 to 49 who had recovered from COVID-19. The chain joins TRBV7-9 to TRBJ2-7, with no confident D gene call. The CDR3 region reads CASSFTRSDEQYF. The nucleotide sequence is TGTGCCAGCAGCTTCACTCGTTCTGACGAGCAGTACTTC.